Presented here are 3 T cell receptor beta chains from one specimen sequenced in a study of a mutant IDH1 vaccine in newly diagnosed glioma (dated by TCRdb to 2020 to 2022). According to the study, the label for this sample's time point signals: week 11, during vaccination. Every vaccine dose consisted of 300 ug of a 20-mer mutant IDH1 peptide in Montanide, administered subcutaneously together with topical imiquimod. Their recognized antigens are unknown. Receptor amplification or capture employed the immunoSEQ multiplex PCR assay. As stored in TCRdb, this immuneACCESS dataset retains in-frame rearrangements with V and J assigned. A fraction of the clones does not appear; measured against another copy, unresolved V genes explain less than half of the discrepancy, and the remainder lacks a known reason. The sample yields 50,000 or so clones; 90% to 95% were counted once. Approximately 2.5% of the sample is taken by the ten largest.

This specimen consisted of PBMCs, obtained from a glioma patient whose treatment included an IDH1 peptide vaccine. The receptors come from a man between 45 and 60 years old with glioma.

This chain links TRBV15 with TRBJ1-3; D gene ambiguous. This CDR3 is built from 13 residues. Trimming shortened V by 6 bases and J by 1 base, and 7 bases separated the two germline ends. Per germline, CDR1 LNHNV and CDR2 YYDKDF (reference sequence). The CDR3 protein is CATRPGSGNTIYF. The CDR3 region has the DNA TGTGCCACCAGGCCGGGTTCTGGAAACACCATATATTTT.

J is TRBJ2-7 and V is TRBV4-1; 10 nucleotides align to TRBD1. The CDR3 covers 14 residues. The ends lost 3 bases at V and 3 bases at J; junction bases unmatched: 2. Germline V gene lookup returns CDR1 MGHRA and CDR2 YSYEKL. CDR3 sequence reads: CASSQGTGVYEQYF. For the CDR3, the DNA is TGCGCCAGCAGCCAGGGGACAGGGGTCTACGAGCAGTACTTC.

V and J are TRBV9 and TRBJ2-2; no clear D gene. The germline V and J ends were trimmed by 2 bases and 6 bases, with 5 bases remaining between them. The CDR3 runs 12 residues. Germline V lookup: CDR1 SGDLS, CDR2 YYNGEE. The CDR3 reads CASSVRSGELFF. CDR3 nucleotides: TGTGCCAGCAGCGTGAGGTCCGGGGAGCTGTTTTTT. Full variable domain (rest looked up from reference TRBV9 and TRBJ2-2): DSGVTQTPKHLITATGQRVTLRCSPRSGDLSVYWYQQSLDQGLQFLIQYYNGEERAKGNILERFSAQQFPDLHSELNLSSLELGDSALYFCASSVRSGELFFGEGSRLTVL.